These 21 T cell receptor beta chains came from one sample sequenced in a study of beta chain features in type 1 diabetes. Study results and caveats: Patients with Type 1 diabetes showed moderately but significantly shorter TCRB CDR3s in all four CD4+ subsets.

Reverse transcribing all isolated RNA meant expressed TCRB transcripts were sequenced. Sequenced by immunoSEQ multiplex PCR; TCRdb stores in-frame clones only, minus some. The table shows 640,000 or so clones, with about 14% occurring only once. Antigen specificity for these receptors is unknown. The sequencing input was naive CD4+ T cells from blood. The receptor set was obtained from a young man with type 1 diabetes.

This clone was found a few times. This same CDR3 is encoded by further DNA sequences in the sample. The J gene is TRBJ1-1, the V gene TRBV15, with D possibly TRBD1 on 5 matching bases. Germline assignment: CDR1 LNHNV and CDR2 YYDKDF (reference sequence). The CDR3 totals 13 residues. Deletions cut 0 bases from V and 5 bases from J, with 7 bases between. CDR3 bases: TGTGCCACCAGCAGAGATCGGGGGACTGAAGCTTTCTTT. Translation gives CATSRDRGTEAFF. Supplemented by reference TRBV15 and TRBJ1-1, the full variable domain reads DAMVIQNPRYQVTQFGKPVTLSCSQTLNHNVMYWYQQKSSQAPKLLFHYYDKDFNNEADTPDNFQSRRPNTSFCFLDIRSPGLGDTAMYLCATSRDRGTEAFFGQGTRLTVV.

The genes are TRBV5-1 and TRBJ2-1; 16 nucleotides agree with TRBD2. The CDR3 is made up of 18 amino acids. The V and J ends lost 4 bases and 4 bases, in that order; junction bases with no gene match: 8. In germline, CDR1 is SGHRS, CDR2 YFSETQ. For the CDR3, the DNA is TGCGCCAGCAGCAAGGGACTAGCGGGAGGGCCCTATTACAATGAGCAGTTCTTC. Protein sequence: CASSKGLAGGPYYNEQFF.

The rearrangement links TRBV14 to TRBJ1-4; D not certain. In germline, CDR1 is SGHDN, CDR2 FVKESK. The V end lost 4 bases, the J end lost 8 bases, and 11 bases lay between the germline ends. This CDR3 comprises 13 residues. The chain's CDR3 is CASSPDSVEKLFF. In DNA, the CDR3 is TGTGCCAGCAGCCCTGATTCGGTAGAAAAACTGTTTTTT.

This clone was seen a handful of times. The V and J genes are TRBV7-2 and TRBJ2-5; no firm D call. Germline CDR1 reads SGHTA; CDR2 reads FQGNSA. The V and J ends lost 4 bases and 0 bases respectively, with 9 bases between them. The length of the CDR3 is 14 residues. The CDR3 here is CASSSVWNQETQYF. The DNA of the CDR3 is TGTGCCAGCAGCTCCGTCTGGAACCAAGAGACCCAGTACTTC.

The CDR3, as DNA: TGTGCCAGCTCACCCCCGGAGAAGGCCAGAACCTCCTACGAGCAGTACTTC. This translates into CASSPPEKARTSYEQYF. The chain employs TRBV18 and TRBJ2-7; no clear D gene. Germline assignment: CDR1 KGHSH and CDR2 LQKENI. V was pared by 3 bases and J by 0 bases, with 18 bases between. The length of the CDR3 is 17 residues.

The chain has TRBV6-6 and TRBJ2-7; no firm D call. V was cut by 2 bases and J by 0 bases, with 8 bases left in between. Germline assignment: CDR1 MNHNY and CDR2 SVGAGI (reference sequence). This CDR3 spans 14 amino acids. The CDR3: CASSYQAYSYEQYF. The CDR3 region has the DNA TGTGCCAGCAGTTACCAGGCTTACTCCTACGAGCAGTACTTC.

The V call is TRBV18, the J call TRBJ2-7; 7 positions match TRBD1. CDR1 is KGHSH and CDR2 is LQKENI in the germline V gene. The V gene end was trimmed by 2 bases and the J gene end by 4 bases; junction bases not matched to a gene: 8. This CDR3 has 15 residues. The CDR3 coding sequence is TGTGCCAGCTCACCAGGTCCAGGGGGTACATACGAGCAGTACTTC. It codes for CASSPGPGGTYEQYF.

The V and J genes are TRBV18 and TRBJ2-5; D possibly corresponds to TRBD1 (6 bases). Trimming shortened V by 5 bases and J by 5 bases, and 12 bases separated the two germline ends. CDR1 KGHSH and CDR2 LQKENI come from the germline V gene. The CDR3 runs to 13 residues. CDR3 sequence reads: CASSFGTYETQYF. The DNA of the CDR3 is TGTGCCAGCTCATTCGGGACATATGAGACCCAGTACTTC. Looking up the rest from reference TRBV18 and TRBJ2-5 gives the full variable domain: NAGVMQNPRHLVRRRGQEARLRCSPMKGHSHVYWYRQLPEEGLKFMVYLQKENIIDESGMPKERFSAEFPKEGPSILRIQQVVRGDSAAYFCASSFGTYETQYFGPGTRLLVL.

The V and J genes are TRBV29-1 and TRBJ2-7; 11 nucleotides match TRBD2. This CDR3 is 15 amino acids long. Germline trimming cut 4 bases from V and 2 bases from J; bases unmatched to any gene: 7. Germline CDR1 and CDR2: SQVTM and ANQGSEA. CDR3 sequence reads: CSVATSGDGPYEQYF. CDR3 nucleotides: TGCAGCGTTGCGACTAGCGGGGATGGCCCCTACGAGCAGTACTTC.

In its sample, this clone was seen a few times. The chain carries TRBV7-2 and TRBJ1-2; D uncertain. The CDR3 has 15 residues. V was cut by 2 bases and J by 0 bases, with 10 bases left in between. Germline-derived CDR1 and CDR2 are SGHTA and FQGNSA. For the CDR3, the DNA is TGTGCCAGCAGCTTATTCAGGAGCACTAACTATGGCTACACCTTC. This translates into CASSLFRSTNYGYTF.

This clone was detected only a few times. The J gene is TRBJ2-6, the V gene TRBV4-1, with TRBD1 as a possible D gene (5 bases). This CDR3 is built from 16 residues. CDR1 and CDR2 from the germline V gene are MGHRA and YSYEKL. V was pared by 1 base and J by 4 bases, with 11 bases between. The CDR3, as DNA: TGCGCCAGCAGCCAAGTAGAAGGGGCCGGGGCCAACGTCCTGACTTTC. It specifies CASSQVEGAGANVLTF.

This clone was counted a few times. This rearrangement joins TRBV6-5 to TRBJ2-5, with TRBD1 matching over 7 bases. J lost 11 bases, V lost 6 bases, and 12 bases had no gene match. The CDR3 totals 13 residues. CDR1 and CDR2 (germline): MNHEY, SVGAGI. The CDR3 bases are TGTGCCAGCAGCACCCTGTCGCCACAGGGGCAGTACTTC. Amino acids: CASSTLSPQGQYF.

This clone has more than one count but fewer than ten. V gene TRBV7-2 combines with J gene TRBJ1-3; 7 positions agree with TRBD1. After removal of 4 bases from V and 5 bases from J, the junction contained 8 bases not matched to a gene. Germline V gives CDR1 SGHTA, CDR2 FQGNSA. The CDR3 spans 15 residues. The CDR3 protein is CASSSRQGYRNTIYF. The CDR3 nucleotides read TGTGCCAGCAGCTCCCGACAGGGCTATCGAAACACCATATATTTT.

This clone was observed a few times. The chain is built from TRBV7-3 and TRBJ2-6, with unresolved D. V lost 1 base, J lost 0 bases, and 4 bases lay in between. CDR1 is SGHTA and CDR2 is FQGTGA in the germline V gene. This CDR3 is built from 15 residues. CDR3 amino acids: CASSLRDSGANVLTF. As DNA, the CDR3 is TGTGCCAGCAGCTTAAGAGACTCTGGGGCCAACGTCCTGACTTTC. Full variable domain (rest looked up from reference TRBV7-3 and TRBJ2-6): GAGVSQTPSNKVTEKGKYVELRCDPISGHTALYWYRQSLGQGPEFLIYFQGTGAADDSGLPNDRFFAVRPEGSVSTLKIQRTERGDSAVYLCASSLRDSGANVLTFGAGSRLTVL.

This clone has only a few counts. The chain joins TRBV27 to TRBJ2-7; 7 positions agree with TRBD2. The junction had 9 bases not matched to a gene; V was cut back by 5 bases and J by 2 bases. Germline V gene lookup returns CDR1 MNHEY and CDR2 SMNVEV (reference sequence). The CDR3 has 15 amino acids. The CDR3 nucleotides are TGTGCCAGCAGTCCCTCGGGTCTAGCGGCCTACGAGCAGTACTTC. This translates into CASSPSGLAAYEQYF.

CDR3 in amino acids: CASSQADRATNEKLFF. The DNA of the CDR3 is TGTGCCAGCAGCCAGGCCGACCGAGCAACTAATGAAAAACTGTTTTTT. The rearrangement links TRBV4-2 to TRBJ1-4; D call uncertain. The germline CDR1 and CDR2 sequences are LGHNA and YNFKEQ. The CDR3 consists of 16 residues. V shed 3 bases and J shed 0 bases, with 11 bases lying between them.

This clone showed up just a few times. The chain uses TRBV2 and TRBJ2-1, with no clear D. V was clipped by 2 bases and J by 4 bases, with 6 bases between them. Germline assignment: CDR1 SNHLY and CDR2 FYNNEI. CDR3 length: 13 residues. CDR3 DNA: TGTGCCAGCAGTGAACTAGGGTACAATGAGCAGTTCTTC. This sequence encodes CASSELGYNEQFF.

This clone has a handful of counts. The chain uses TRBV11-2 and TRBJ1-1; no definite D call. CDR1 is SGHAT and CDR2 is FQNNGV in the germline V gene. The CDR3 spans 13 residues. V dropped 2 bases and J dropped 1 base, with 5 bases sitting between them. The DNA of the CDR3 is TGTGCCAGCAGCTTAATAGAGAACACTGAAGCTTTCTTT. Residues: CASSLIENTEAFF.

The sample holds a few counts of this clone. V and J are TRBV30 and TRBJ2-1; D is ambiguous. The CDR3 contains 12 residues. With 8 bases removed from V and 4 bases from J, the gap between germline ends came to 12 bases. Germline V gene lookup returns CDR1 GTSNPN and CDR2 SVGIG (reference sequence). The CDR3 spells CAESLAYNEQFF. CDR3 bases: TGTGCCGAGTCCCTGGCTTACAATGAGCAGTTCTTC.

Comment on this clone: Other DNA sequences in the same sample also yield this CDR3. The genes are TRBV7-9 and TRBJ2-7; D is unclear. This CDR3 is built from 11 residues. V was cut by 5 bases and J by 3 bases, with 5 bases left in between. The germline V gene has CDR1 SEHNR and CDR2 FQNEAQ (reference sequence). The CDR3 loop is CASSLNYEQYF. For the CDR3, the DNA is TGTGCCAGCAGCCTTAACTACGAGCAGTACTTC.

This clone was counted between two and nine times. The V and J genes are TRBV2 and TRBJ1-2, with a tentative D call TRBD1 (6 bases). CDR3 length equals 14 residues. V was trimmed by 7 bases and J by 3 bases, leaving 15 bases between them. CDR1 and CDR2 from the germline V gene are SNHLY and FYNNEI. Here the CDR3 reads CASTLDSSYYGYTF. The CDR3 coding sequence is TGTGCCAGCACTCTGGACAGCAGCTACTATGGCTACACCTTC.